The present T cell receptor (beta chain) was sequenced within a study of cytomegalovirus exposure and HLA in healthy donors. Both 60 Vbeta primers and 13 Jbeta primers went into the PCR. Produced via immunoSEQ multiplex PCR; TCRdb's table is partial and in-frame only. This table has some 220,000 clones, roughly 90% appearing once. Germline CDR1 is SGHDN and CDR2 is FVKESK. The CDR3 has 20 amino acids. Deletions cut 0 bases from V and 0 bases from J, with 24 bases between. Specimen: PBMCs. This chain links TRBV14 with TRBJ2-7; no reliable D call. This TCR was recovered from a woman younger than 30 in good health and CMV-seronegative. CDR3 nucleotides: TGTGCCAGCAGCCAAGATAATTTTGCTATGCGAATAACTGGCTCCTACGAGCAGTACTTC. Its translation: CASSQDNFAMRITGSYEQYF. Filled out from reference TRBV14 and TRBJ2-7, the complete variable domain reads EAGVTQFPSHSVIEKGQTVTLRCDPISGHDNLYWYRRVMGKEIKFLLHFVKESKQDESGMPNNRFLAERTGGTYSTLKVQPAELEDSGVYFCASSQDNFAMRITGSYEQYFGPGTRLTVT.